This entry concerns a single T cell receptor beta chain. The antigen remains unidentified. This specimen belongs to a study of T cell responses to AZD1222 COVID-19 vaccine. General observations from the study: Regions 160-218 and 743-854 dominated among vaccine-associated CD4 TCRs spanning spike.

The repertoire was sequenced with immunoSEQ multiplex PCR; TCRdb's copy has only in-frame clones and lacks some. The repertoire holds about 140,000 clones, with 90% as singletons. The specimen comprised peripheral blood, sampled on day 0 of AZD1222 vaccination. This clonotype originated in an adult in good health.

The CDR3 reads CASMLGTVYNEQFF. DNA for the CDR3: TGTGCCAGCATGTTAGGGACAGTATACAATGAGCAGTTCTTC. This chain links TRBV9 with TRBJ2-1; 7 bases fit TRBD1. The V and J ends lost 6 bases and 4 bases, in that order; junction bases with no gene match: 7. There are 14 residues in the CDR3. Germline assignment: CDR1 SGDLS and CDR2 YYNGEE.